The present entry profiles one TCR beta chain with its context. Its specificity is unknown. These data are taken from a study of cytomegalovirus exposure and HLA in healthy donors. PCR involved 60 Vbeta and 13 Jbeta primers. Using immunoSEQ multiplex PCR, the repertoire was profiled, and TCRdb retains in-frame clones only, with some absent. The data hold 70,000 to 100,000 clones, with 80% observed a single time. Study results and limitations: Most TCR sequences proved rare, with some public TCRs found in many donors. Some V segments, TRBV6-2 and TRBV6-3 among them, were indistinguishable and were therefore excluded.

The CDR3 runs to 15 residues. The trim removed 9 bases at V and 1 base at J, leaving 8 bases unmatched. Germline lookup yields CDR1 SNHLY and CDR2 FYNNEI. The receptor was isolated from a man in his late teens or twenties in good health and CMV-seronegative. Sequences were obtained from PBMCs. The chain uses TRBV2 and TRBJ2-3; 9 bases line up with TRBD2. CDR3: CARSGAGGGTDTQYF. As DNA, the CDR3 is TGTGCCAGATCCGGGGCGGGGGGGGGCACAGATACGCAGTATTTT.